What follows are 20 T cell receptor beta chains derived from one specimen sequenced in a study of early stage breast cancer tumors. Libraries were prepared by immunoSEQ multiplex PCR; TCRdb keeps only in-frame clonotypes and omits some of them. The sample has 25,000 to 30,000 clones; 84% are singletons. Sequenced: blood. These receptors came from a person aged 45 to 59 with breast cancer.

The CDR3 protein is CASIPGGPGTDTQYF. The DNA of the CDR3 is TGCGCCAGCATCCCGGGGGGGCCGGGGACAGATACGCAGTATTTT. V gene TRBV10-2 combines with J gene TRBJ2-3; 8 positions agree with TRBD2. V trimming: 7 bases; J trimming: 3 bases; junction bases outside the gene matches: 9. The CDR3 length is 15 residues. Germline lookup yields CDR1 WSHSY and CDR2 SAAADI.

The DNA for the CDR3 is TGTGCCAGCAGCCTTCAGACTACAGCAAACACCGGGGAGCTGTTTTTT. This sequence encodes CASSLQTTANTGELFF. The chain uses TRBV7-3 and TRBJ2-2, with D perhaps TRBD2 (5 bases). The CDR3 length is 16 residues. V was cut by 5 bases and J by 2 bases, with 15 bases left in between. CDR1 is SGHTA and CDR2 is FQGTGA in the germline V gene.

This clone was counted a few times. Other DNA sequences from this sample encode an identical CDR3 as well. This chain connects TRBV4-1 to TRBJ1-1; D not resolved. Germline CDR1 reads MGHRA; CDR2 reads YSYEKL. Trimming removed 0 bases from V and 0 bases from J, with 5 bases in between. The CDR3 spans 14 residues. CDR3 protein: CASSQESLNTEAFF. The CDR3 nucleotides read TGCGCCAGCAGCCAAGAATCGCTGAACACTGAAGCTTTCTTT.

The genes are TRBV28 and TRBJ1-2; D may be TRBD1 (6 bases). Trimming removed 6 bases from V and 7 bases from J, with 21 bases in between. Per germline, CDR1 MDHEN and CDR2 SYDVKM. This CDR3 region has 15 residues. CDR3 region: CASRPRGGRETGYTF. CDR3 bases: TGTGCCAGCAGACCGAGGGGGGGGCGCGAAACTGGCTACACCTTC.

CDR3 nucleotide sequence: TGTGCCAGCAGTTTCGGAGGGAACTCCTACGAGCAGTACTTC. Protein sequence: CASSFGGNSYEQYF. V and J are TRBV28 and TRBJ2-7, with D possibly matching TRBD2 (6 bases). Trimming removed 3 bases from V and 0 bases from J, with 9 bases in between. The CDR3 spans 14 residues. Germline CDR1 reads MDHEN; CDR2 reads SYDVKM.

The rearrangement links TRBV5-1 to TRBJ1-3; possible D gene TRBD1, 5 bases. Germline V lookup: CDR1 SGHRS, CDR2 YFSETQ. The length of the CDR3 is 16 residues. V was trimmed by 0 bases and J by 4 bases, leaving 14 bases between them. CDR3 residues: CASSLEGASKGNTIYF. Written as DNA, the CDR3 is TGCGCCAGCAGCTTGGAAGGGGCGTCGAAAGGAAACACCATATATTTT.

The chain employs TRBV5-1 and TRBJ2-2; 10 positions agree with TRBD2. The CDR3 is made up of 16 amino acids. Germline CDR1 is SGHRS and CDR2 is YFSETQ. Trimming took 4 bases from V and 7 from J; bases not matched to a gene: 10. The CDR3 DNA reads TGCGCCAGCAGCCCGACTAGCGGGCCCGGTGACGGGGAGCTGTTTTTT. This sequence encodes CASSPTSGPGDGELFF.

The chain employs TRBV19 and TRBJ2-2; D gene uncertain. CDR1 and CDR2 from the germline V gene are LNHDA and SQIVND (reference sequence). This CDR3 region has 15 residues. V was pared by 3 bases and J by 4 bases, with 12 bases between. The CDR3 nucleotides are TGTGCCAGTAGTATGCTGAATCGTGGCACCGGGGAGCTGTTTTTT. Its protein is CASSMLNRGTGELFF.

Remarks on this clone: Compared with germline, one end of the junction differs, possibly owing to a read error. This chain links TRBV19 with TRBJ1-1, with D perhaps TRBD1 (6 bases). Germline V gene lookup returns CDR1 LNHDA and CDR2 SQIVND (reference sequence). The CDR3 spans 15 residues. CDR3 sequence reads: CASSIATGMNAEAFF. The CDR3 DNA sequence: TGTGCCAGTAGTATAGCGACAGGAATGAACGCTGAAGCTTTCTTT.

The chain recombines TRBV7-9 with TRBJ1-4; D remains ambiguous. V was pared by 4 bases and J by 0 bases, with 9 bases between. Germline V gene data show CDR1 as SEHNR and CDR2 as FQNEAQ (reference sequence). The CDR3 contains 15 residues. CDR3 in amino acids: CASSSIQSTNEKLFF. In DNA, the CDR3 is TGTGCCAGCAGCTCTATCCAGTCAACTAATGAAAAACTGTTTTTT.

The rearrangement links TRBV7-3 to TRBJ2-1; 9 bases agree with TRBD2. Trimming removed 5 bases from V and 7 bases from J; junction bases left unmatched: 12. Germline V CDR1 and CDR2: SGHTA, FQGTGA. This CDR3 is built from 16 residues. DNA for the CDR3: TGTGCCAGCAGCGCTTCCACCGGGACTAGCAGGAATGAGCAGTTCTTC. Its protein is CASSASTGTSRNEQFF. The full variable domain, with the rest looked up from reference TRBV7-3 and TRBJ2-1, is GAGVSQTPSNKVTEKGKYVELRCDPISGHTALYWYRQSLGQGPEFLIYFQGTGAADDSGLPNDRFFAVRPEGSVSTLKIQRTERGDSAVYLCASSASTGTSRNEQFFGPGTRLTVL.

The genes are TRBV30 and TRBJ2-7; D not certain. V was cut by 0 bases and J by 3 bases, with 3 bases left in between. The CDR3 totals 11 residues. The germline CDR1 and CDR2 sequences are GTSNPN and SVGIG (reference sequence). The CDR3 spells CAWSVLYEQYF. The CDR3 nucleotides read TGTGCCTGGAGTGTACTCTACGAGCAGTACTTC.

V usage is TRBV6-1 and J usage is TRBJ2-3; TRBD2 matches 7 bases. With V trimmed by 1 base and J by 1 base, 2 bases remained unmatched. This CDR3 comprises 15 residues. CDR1 is MNHNS and CDR2 is SASEGT in the germline V gene. The CDR3 spells CASSEVAGGTDTQYF. The CDR3 coding sequence is TGTGCCAGCAGTGAAGTGGCGGGAGGCACAGATACGCAGTATTTT.

As to this clone: In the same sample, other DNA sequences code for this CDR3. The chain combines TRBV9 with TRBJ1-5, with a possible D match to TRBD1 (5 bases). V was clipped by 0 bases and J by 4 bases, with 8 bases between them. The CDR3 contains 14 residues. Germline V gene sequence: CDR1 SGDLS, CDR2 YYNGEE. CDR3 sequence: CASSVGGGNQPQHF. The CDR3 DNA sequence: TGTGCCAGCAGCGTAGGCGGGGGGAATCAGCCCCAGCATTTT.

This clone has more than one count but fewer than ten. This chain joins TRBV19 and TRBJ1-2, with 8 bases identical to TRBD1. V gave up 6 bases and J gave up 2 bases; unmatched junction bases: 2. CDR1 and CDR2 from the germline V gene are LNHDA and SQIVND (reference sequence). CDR3 size: 13 residues. The CDR3 DNA reads as TGTGCCAGTAGGGACAGGGCGAACTATGGCTACACCTTC. It specifies CASRDRANYGYTF. The complete variable domain, with remaining parts taken from reference TRBV19 and TRBJ1-2, reads DGGITQSPKYLFRKEGQNVTLSCEQNLNHDAMYWYRQDPGQGLRLIYYSQIVNDFQKGDIAEGYSVSREKKESFPLTVTSAQKNPTAFYLCASRDRANYGYTFGSGTRLTVV.

The J gene is TRBJ2-3, the V gene TRBV15; 7 bases line up with TRBD1. Germline CDR1 and CDR2: LNHNV and YYDKDF (reference sequence). J lost 0 bases, V lost 5 bases, and 2 bases had no gene match. The CDR3 is 14 residues long. The CDR3: CATSQTGSTDTQYF. The CDR3 DNA follows: TGTGCCACCAGCCAGACAGGGAGCACAGATACGCAGTATTTT. Variable domain in full (rest from reference TRBV15 and TRBJ2-3): DAMVIQNPRYQVTQFGKPVTLSCSQTLNHNVMYWYQQKSSQAPKLLFHYYDKDFNNEADTPDNFQSRRPNTSFCFLDIRSPGLGDTAMYLCATSQTGSTDTQYFGPGTRLTVL.

This clone appeared a few times. V is TRBV15 and J is TRBJ2-6; D possibly corresponds to TRBD2 (5 bases). Per germline, CDR1 LNHNV and CDR2 YYDKDF (reference sequence). Trimming pared 0 bases from V and 2 bases from J, leaving 8 bases between. This CDR3 has 16 amino acids. For the CDR3, the DNA is TGTGCCACCAGCAGAGATTCCGGGGCTGGGGCCAACGTCCTGACTTTC. This translates into CATSRDSGAGANVLTF.

This clone was detected only once. The chain links TRBV2 to TRBJ1-4; TRBD1 matches 8 bases. CDR3 size: 15 residues. Germline assignment: CDR1 SNHLY and CDR2 FYNNEI. The junction had 12 bases not matched to a gene; V was cut back by 7 bases and J by 8 bases. CDR3 residues: CASIRDMTGDEKLFF. DNA for the CDR3: TGTGCCAGCATTAGAGATATGACAGGGGACGAAAAACTGTTTTTT.

The chain links TRBV4-3 to TRBJ2-5, with 7 nucleotides matching TRBD2. V was pared by 0 bases and J by 5 bases, with 6 bases of the junction left unmatched. The CDR3 runs 15 residues. Germline V CDR1 and CDR2: LGHNA, YSLEER. CDR3 region: CASSQEFPGGETQYF. As DNA, the CDR3 is TGCGCCAGCAGCCAAGAGTTCCCCGGGGGGGAGACCCAGTACTTC.

V is TRBV29-1 and J is TRBJ2-5, with TRBD1 as a possible D gene (5 bases). V was pared by 0 bases and J by 6 bases, with 17 bases between. In germline, CDR1 is SQVTM, CDR2 ANQGSEA. CDR3 length: 15 residues. CDR3 protein: CSVEDRRTGLQTQYF. In DNA form, the CDR3 reads TGCAGCGTTGAAGATCGAAGAACAGGCCTCCAGACCCAGTACTTC.